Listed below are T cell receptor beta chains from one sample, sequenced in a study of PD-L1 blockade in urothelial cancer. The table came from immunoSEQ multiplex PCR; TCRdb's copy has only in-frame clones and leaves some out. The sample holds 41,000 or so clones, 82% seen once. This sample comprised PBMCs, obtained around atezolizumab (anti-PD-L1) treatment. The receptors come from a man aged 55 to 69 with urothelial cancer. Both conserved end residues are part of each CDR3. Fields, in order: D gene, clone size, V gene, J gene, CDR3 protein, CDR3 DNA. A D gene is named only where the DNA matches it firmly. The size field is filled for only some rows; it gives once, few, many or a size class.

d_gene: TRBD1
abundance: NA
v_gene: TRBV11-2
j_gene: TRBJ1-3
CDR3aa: CASSIRQGTGGNTIYF
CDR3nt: TGTGCCAGCAGCATTAGACAGGGAACTGGTGGAAACACCATATATTTT

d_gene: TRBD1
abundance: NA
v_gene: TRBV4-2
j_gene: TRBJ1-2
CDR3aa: CASSGKTLTGAYGYTF
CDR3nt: TGTGCCAGCAGCGGAAAAACCCTCACAGGGGCCTATGGCTACACCTTC

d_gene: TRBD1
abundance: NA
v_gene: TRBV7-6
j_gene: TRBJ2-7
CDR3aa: CASSLKPGQSYEQYF
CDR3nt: TGTGCCAGCAGCTTGAAACCGGGACAGTCCTACGAGCAGTACTTC

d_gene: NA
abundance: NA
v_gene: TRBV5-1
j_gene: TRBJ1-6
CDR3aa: CASSFVGDGTPLHF
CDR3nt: TGCGCCAGCAGCTTCGTCGGGGATGGGACACCCCTCCACTTT

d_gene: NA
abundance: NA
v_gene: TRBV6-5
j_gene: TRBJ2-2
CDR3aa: CASSYEVNTGELFF
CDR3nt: TGTGCCAGCAGTTACGAGGTGAACACCGGGGAGCTGTTTTTT

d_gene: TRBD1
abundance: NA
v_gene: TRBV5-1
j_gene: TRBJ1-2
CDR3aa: CASSDRDYGYTF
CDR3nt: TGCGCCAGCTCGGACAGGGACTATGGCTACACCTTC

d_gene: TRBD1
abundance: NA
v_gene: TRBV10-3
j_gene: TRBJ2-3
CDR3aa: CAAGQGTDTQYF
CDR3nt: TGTGCCGCTGGACAGGGGACGGATACGCAGTATTTT

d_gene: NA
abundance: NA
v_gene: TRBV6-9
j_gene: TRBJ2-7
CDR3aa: CASSRTGLLVPWEQYF
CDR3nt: TGTGCCAGCAGTCGAACAGGGTTGCTTGTTCCGTGGGAGCAGTACTTC

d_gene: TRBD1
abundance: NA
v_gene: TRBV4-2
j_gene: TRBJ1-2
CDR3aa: CASSPRTGGENYGYTF
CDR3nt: TGTGCCAGCAGCCCACGGACAGGGGGAGAAAACTATGGCTACACCTTC

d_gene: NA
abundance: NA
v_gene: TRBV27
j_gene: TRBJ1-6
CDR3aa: CASSRDSYNSPLHF
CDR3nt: TGTGCCAGCAGTAGAGACAGTTATAATTCACCCCTCCACTTT

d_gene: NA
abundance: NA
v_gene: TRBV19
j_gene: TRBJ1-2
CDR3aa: CASSIGQGMSYGYTF
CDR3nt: TGTGCCAGTAGTATTGGGCAGGGCATGTCCTATGGCTACACCTTC

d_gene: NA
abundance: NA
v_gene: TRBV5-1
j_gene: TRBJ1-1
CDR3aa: CASSLSTDVNTEAFF
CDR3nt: TGCGCCAGCAGCTTGAGTACAGACGTGAACACTGAAGCTTTCTTT

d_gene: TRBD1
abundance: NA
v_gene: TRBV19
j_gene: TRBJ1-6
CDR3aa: CASSITGTGDNSPLHF
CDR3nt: TGTGCCAGTAGCATAACCGGGACAGGAGATAATTCACCCCTCCACTTT

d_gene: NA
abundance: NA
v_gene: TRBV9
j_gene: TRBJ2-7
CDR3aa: CASSVGHYEQYF
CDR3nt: TGTGCCAGCAGCGTAGGGCACTACGAGCAGTACTTC

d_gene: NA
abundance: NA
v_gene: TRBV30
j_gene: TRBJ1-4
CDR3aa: CASPGETNEKLFF
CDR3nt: TGTGCCTCACCGGGAGAGACTAATGAAAAACTGTTTTTT

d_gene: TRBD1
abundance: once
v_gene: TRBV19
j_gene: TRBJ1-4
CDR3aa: CASSTDRDEKLFF
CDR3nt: TGTGCCAGTAGTACAGACAGGGATGAAAAACTGTTTTTT

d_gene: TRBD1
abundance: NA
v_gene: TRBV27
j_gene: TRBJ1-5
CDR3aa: CASSSTGGRQPQHF
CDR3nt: TGTGCCAGCAGTTCAACAGGGGGCAGACAGCCCCAGCATTTT

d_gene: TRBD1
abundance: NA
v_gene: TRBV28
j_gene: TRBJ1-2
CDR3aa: CASSTGGRGYTF
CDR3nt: TGTGCCAGCAGCACAGGGGGCCGTGGCTACACCTTC

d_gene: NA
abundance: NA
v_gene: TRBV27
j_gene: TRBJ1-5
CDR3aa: CASSLSPGNQPQHF
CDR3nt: TGTGCCAGCAGTTTATCTCCAGGGAACCAGCCCCAGCATTTT

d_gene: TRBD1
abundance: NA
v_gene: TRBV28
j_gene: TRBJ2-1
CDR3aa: CASDGRGPYNEQFF
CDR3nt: TGTGCCAGCGACGGTAGGGGGCCCTACAATGAGCAGTTCTTC

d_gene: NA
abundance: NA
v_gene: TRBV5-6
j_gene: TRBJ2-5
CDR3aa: CASSLQVQETQYF
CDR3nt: TGTGCCAGCAGCTTGCAGGTCCAAGAGACCCAGTACTTC

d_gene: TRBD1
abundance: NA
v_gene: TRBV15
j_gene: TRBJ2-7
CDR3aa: CATKPDRVSYEQYF
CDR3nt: TGTGCCACCAAACCCGACAGGGTTAGCTACGAGCAGTACTTC

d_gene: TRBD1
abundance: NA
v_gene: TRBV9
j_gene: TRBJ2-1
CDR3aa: CASSVEGTGGNEQFF
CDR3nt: TGTGCCAGCAGCGTAGAAGGGACAGGGGGCAATGAGCAGTTCTTC

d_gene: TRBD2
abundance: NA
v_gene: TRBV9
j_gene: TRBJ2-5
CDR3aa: CASSVGLAGIQETQYF
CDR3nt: TGTGCCAGCAGCGTAGGACTAGCGGGGATCCAAGAGACCCAGTACTTC

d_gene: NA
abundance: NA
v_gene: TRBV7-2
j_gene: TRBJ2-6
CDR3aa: CASSSGTSGANVLTF
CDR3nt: TGTGCCAGCAGCTCCGGGACATCAGGGGCCAACGTCCTGACTTTC

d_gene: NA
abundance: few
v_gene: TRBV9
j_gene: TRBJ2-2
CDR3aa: CASSVGLGVGELFF
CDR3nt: TGTGCCAGCAGCGTAGGACTAGGAGTCGGGGAGCTGTTTTTT

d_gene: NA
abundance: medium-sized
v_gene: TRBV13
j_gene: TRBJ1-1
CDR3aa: CASSSTQRAEAFF
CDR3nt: TGTGCCAGCAGCTCCACTCAACGAGCTGAAGCTTTCTTT

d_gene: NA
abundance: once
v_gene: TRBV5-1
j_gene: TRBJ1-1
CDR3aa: CASGRGEYTEAFF
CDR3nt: TGCGCCAGCGGAAGGGGCGAGTACACTGAAGCTTTCTTT

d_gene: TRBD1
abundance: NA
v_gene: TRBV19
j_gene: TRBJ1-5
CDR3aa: CASRSDREYSNQPQHF
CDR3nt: TGTGCCAGTAGATCGGACAGGGAATATAGCAATCAGCCCCAGCATTTT

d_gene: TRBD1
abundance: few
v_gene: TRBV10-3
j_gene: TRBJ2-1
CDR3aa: CAISFGQGNEQFF
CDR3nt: TGTGCCATCAGTTTCGGACAGGGCAATGAGCAGTTCTTC

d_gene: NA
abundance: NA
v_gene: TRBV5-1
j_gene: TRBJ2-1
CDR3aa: CASSLGEQAGRGYEQFF
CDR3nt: TGCGCCAGCAGCTTGGGGGAGCAAGCGGGTAGAGGATATGAGCAGTTCTTC

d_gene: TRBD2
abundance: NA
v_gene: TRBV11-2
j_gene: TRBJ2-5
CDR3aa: CASSPTSGGQETQYF
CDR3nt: TGTGCCAGCAGCCCTACTAGCGGGGGCCAAGAGACCCAGTACTTC

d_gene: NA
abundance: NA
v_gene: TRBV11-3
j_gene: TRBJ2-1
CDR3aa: CASSRQVGNEQFF
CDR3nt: TGTGCCAGCAGCCGACAGGTGGGCAATGAGCAGTTCTTC

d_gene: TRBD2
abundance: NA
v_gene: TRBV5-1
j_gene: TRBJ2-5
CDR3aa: CASSAWGGQETQYF
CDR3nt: TGCGCCAGCAGCGCCTGGGGGGGGCAAGAGACCCAGTACTTC

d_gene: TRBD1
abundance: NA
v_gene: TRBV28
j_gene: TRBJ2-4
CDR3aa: CASSEQDRGGDIQYF
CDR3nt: TGTGCCAGCAGTGAACAGGACAGGGGAGGGGACATTCAGTACTTC

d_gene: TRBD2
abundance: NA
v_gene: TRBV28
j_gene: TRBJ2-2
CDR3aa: CASSDLRGAMGELFF
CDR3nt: TGTGCCAGCAGCGACCTGCGGGGGGCCATGGGGGAGCTGTTTTTT

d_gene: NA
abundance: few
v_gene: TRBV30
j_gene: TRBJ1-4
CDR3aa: CAWSSGDATNEKLFF
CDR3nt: TGTGCCTGGAGTAGCGGGGATGCAACTAATGAAAAACTGTTTTTT